This TCR beta chain was profiled in a study of tumor T cells in aggressive B-cell lymphoma. Sequencing was performed with immunoSEQ multiplex PCR; in TCRdb, only in-frame clones are kept and a portion is missing. The sample records 10,000 to 14,000 clones, about 88% being singletons. Germline V gene lookup returns CDR1 WSHSY and CDR2 SAAADI. Trimming took 5 bases from V and 5 from J; bases not matched to a gene: 10. CDR3 size: 15 residues. Sequenced: tumor tissue. This clonotype was obtained from an adult with diffuse large B cell lymphoma. The chain has TRBV10-2 and TRBJ2-3; 7 bases line up with TRBD2. CDR3 bases: TGCGCCAGCAGTAAATTCTCGGCTAGCGGAGATACGCAGTATTTT. Protein: CASSKFSASGDTQYF.